This T cell receptor beta chain appears in the sequencing data of a study of cytomegalovirus exposure and HLA in healthy donors. The germline V gene encodes CDR1 LNHDA and CDR2 SQIVND (reference sequence). V lost 2 bases to trimming and J lost 7 bases; unmatched junction nucleotides: 11. CDR3 length equals 17 residues. With 60 Vbeta and 13 Jbeta primers, the PCR was carried out. Repertoires were generated with immunoSEQ multiplex PCR, while TCRdb's copy carries only in-frame clones and drops some. Found here are 150,000 to 200,000 clones, 80% of them singletons; the top ten hold about 1%. The sequencing input was PBMCs. This chain joins TRBV19 and TRBJ1-2; 12 bases agree with TRBD1. This receptor was identified in a woman in her forties in good health and CMV-seronegative. The CDR3: CASSISGTGGSRSGYTF. CDR3 nucleotides: TGTGCCAGTAGTATATCCGGGACAGGGGGCTCTCGGTCTGGCTACACCTTC. Filled out from reference TRBV19 and TRBJ1-2, the complete variable domain reads DGGITQSPKYLFRKEGQNVTLSCEQNLNHDAMYWYRQDPGQGLRLIYYSQIVNDFQKGDIAEGYSVSREKKESFPLTVTSAQKNPTAFYLCASSISGTGGSRSGYTFGSGTRLTVV.